These T cell receptor beta chains were read from a single sample in a study of blood T cell repertoires in COVID-19. Only in-frame clones appear in the TCRdb table, and some are missing; sequencing was by immunoSEQ multiplex PCR. The table records under 150,000 clones, roughly 90% of them present only once. Sequenced input: PBMCs or T cells enriched from blood (not recorded which). These receptor sequences come from a woman in her forties or fifties who had recovered from COVID-19. Both conserved end residues are part of each CDR3. A D gene is named only where the DNA matches it firmly. The listing skips clone size in some rows; elsewhere it reads once, few, many or a size class.

CDR3	DNA	size	V	D	J
CASSPPDSQETQYF	TGTGCCAGCAGCCCCCCCGACAGCCAAGAGACCCAGTACTTC	.	TRBV9	.	TRBJ2-5
CASSPPSVEQYF	TGTGCCAGCAGCCCTCCGTCAGTCGAGCAGTACTTC	.	TRBV6-2/TRBV6-3	.	TRBJ2-7
CASSRVGQKQFF	TGCGCCAGCAGCAGAGTAGGACAGAAGCAGTTCTTC	.	TRBV5-1	.	TRBJ2-1
CASSLGSGDGETQYF	TGTGCCAGCAGCTTAGGATCAGGGGACGGGGAGACCCAGTACTTC	.	TRBV7-6	.	TRBJ2-5
CASSPRTGLNTGELFF	TGTGCCAGCAGCCCCCGGACAGGATTGAACACCGGGGAGCTGTTTTTT	.	TRBV9	TRBD1	TRBJ2-2
CASSQGTGLYNEQFF	TGTGCCAGCAGCCAAGGGACAGGACTATACAATGAGCAGTTCTTC	.	TRBV3-1/TRBV3-2	.	TRBJ2-1
CASIRTSLYYGYTF	TGTGCCAGCATCCGGACATCTTTGTACTATGGCTACACCTTC	few	TRBV2	.	TRBJ1-2
CASSEQGASYNSPLHF	TGTGCCAGCAGCGAACAGGGGGCTTCCTATAATTCACCCCTCCACTTT	.	TRBV3-1/TRBV3-2	TRBD1	TRBJ1-6
CASSSTSGGPEKTQYF	TGTGCCAGCAGTTCAACTAGCGGGGGGCCGGAGAAGACCCAGTACTTC	.	TRBV11-2	TRBD2	TRBJ2-5
CASSSLGQENYGYTF	TGTGCCAGCAGTTCCCTAGGACAGGAAAACTATGGCTACACCTTC	.	TRBV27	TRBD1	TRBJ1-2
CASSWKDKYEQYF	TGTGCCAGCAGTTGGAAAGACAAATACGAGCAGTACTTC	.	TRBV2	.	TRBJ2-7
CASSEGSSGNTIYF	TGTGCCAGCAGTGAAGGTTCTTCCGGAAACACCATATATTTT	.	TRBV6-1	.	TRBJ1-3
CASSQRGGVNTEAFF	TGCGCCAGCAGCCAAAGGGGGGGAGTGAACACTGAAGCTTTCTTT	once	TRBV4-1	.	TRBJ1-1
CASSFGVADTQYF	TGTGCCAGCAGCTTCGGGGTCGCAGATACGCAGTATTTT	.	TRBV7-9	.	TRBJ2-3
CASSQQTMPAGGYTF	TGCGCCAGCAGCCAGCAGACCATGCCTGCGGGTGGCTACACCTTC	.	TRBV4-1	.	TRBJ1-2
CASSHSYEQYF	TGTGCCAGCAGCCACTCCTACGAGCAGTACTTC	.	TRBV7-9	.	TRBJ2-7
CASSLPAGGLTDTQYF	TGTGCCAGCAGCCTCCCGGCGGGGGGCCTCACAGATACGCAGTATTTT	.	TRBV5-6	TRBD2	TRBJ2-3
CASSLEGASGYTF	TGCGCCAGCAGCTTGGAGGGAGCCAGTGGCTACACCTTC	once	TRBV5-1	.	TRBJ1-2
CASSVERGGLAGANVLTF	TGTGCCAGCAGCGTAGAACGGGGGGGCCTCGCTGGGGCCAACGTCCTGACTTTC	once	TRBV9	TRBD2	TRBJ2-6
CASSKEGWDRGRGTGELFF	TGTGCCAGCAGCAAAGAGGGTTGGGACAGGGGGCGCGGGACCGGGGAGCTGTTTTTT	.	TRBV21-1	.	TRBJ2-2
CASGQQGMATDTQYF	TGTGCCAGCGGGCAACAGGGAATGGCAACAGATACGCAGTATTTT	few	TRBV2	.	TRBJ2-3
CASRGSWVINEKLFF	TGTGCCAGCAGGGGCTCATGGGTGATTAATGAAAAACTGTTTTTT	.	TRBV2	.	TRBJ1-4
CAWRASGGTAKNIQYF	TGTGCCTGGAGAGCGAGCGGGGGGACGGCCAAAAACATTCAGTACTTC	.	TRBV30	TRBD2	TRBJ2-4
CASSHRDTGSYEQYF	TGTGCCAGCAGCCACCGGGACACGGGCTCCTACGAGCAGTACTTC	few	TRBV3-1/TRBV3-2	.	TRBJ2-7
CATSRGGNNQPQHF	TGTGCCACCAGCAGAGGAGGGAACAATCAGCCCCAGCATTTT	.	TRBV15	.	TRBJ1-5
CASSQRQNTEAFF	TGTGCCAGCAGTCAGAGACAGAACACTGAAGCTTTCTTT	once	TRBV6-5	.	TRBJ1-1
CSASRGGAGNEQFF	TGCAGTGCTAGTCGCGGGGGGGCCGGCAATGAGCAGTTCTTC	.	TRBV20-1	TRBD2	TRBJ2-1
CASSPGQVRGDTEAFF	TGTGCCAGCAGCCCTGGACAGGTCAGGGGGGACACTGAAGCTTTCTTT	.	TRBV7-9	TRBD1	TRBJ1-1
CASGHDRGSYEQYF	TGTGCTAGTGGCCACGACAGGGGCTCCTACGAGCAGTACTTC	few	TRBV12-5	TRBD1	TRBJ2-7
CASSRRQSNTGELFF	TGTGCCAGCAGCCGGAGACAGTCTAACACCGGGGAGCTGTTTTTT	.	TRBV7-9	.	TRBJ2-2
CASRDIAGGTDTQYF	TGCGCCAGCAGGGATATAGCGGGGGGCACAGATACGCAGTATTTT	.	TRBV10-2	TRBD2	TRBJ2-3
CASSTGTSGVDTQYF	TGCGCCAGCAGCACGGGGACTAGCGGGGTAGATACGCAGTATTTT	.	TRBV5-1	TRBD2	TRBJ2-3
CASGLSGGLPEAFF	TGCGCCAGCGGACTCTCAGGGGGGTTACCTGAAGCTTTCTTT	.	TRBV10-2	TRBD1	TRBJ1-1
CASSSPGGANTQYF	TGCGCCAGCAGTAGTCCCGGGGGGGCGAATACGCAGTATTTT	.	TRBV10-1	TRBD2	TRBJ2-3
CASSIGPTGTDGRETQYF	TGTGCCAGCAGTATTGGACCCACCGGGACAGATGGAAGAGAGACCCAGTACTTC	.	TRBV5-5	TRBD1	TRBJ2-5
CASGLVVSHTEAFF	TGTGCTAGTGGTTTGGTAGTAAGCCACACTGAAGCTTTCTTT	.	TRBV12-5	.	TRBJ1-1
CASSTTSTGAKVF	TGTGCCAGCAGCACAACATCTACAGGGGCAAAGGTCTTC	.	TRBV7-9	TRBD1	TRBJ2-4
CASSRGLAGVVEQYF	TGTGCCAGCAGCCGGGGACTAGCGGGGGTCGTCGAGCAGTACTTC	.	TRBV5-4	TRBD2	TRBJ2-7
CASSLASEKLFF	TGTGCCAGCAGCTTAGCGTCGGAAAAACTGTTTTTT	.	TRBV11-3	.	TRBJ1-4
CASSRGGGSYNEQFF	TGTGCCAGCAGCCGAGGGGGGGGATCCTACAATGAGCAGTTCTTC	.	TRBV5-4	.	TRBJ2-1
CASSQDRVAGAFTDTQYF	TGTGCCAGCAGCCAAGATCGGGTAGCGGGGGCCTTCACAGATACGCAGTATTTT	.	TRBV3-1/TRBV3-2	TRBD2	TRBJ2-3
CASSSSGPSSYNSPLHF	TGTGCCAGCAGTTCCTCAGGTCCGAGCTCCTATAATTCACCCCTCCACTTT	many	TRBV28	.	TRBJ1-6
CASSQVLAGETQYF	TGTGCCAGCAGCCAAGTACTAGCCGGGGAGACCCAGTACTTC	.	TRBV3-1/TRBV3-2	.	TRBJ2-5
CASSQVGTMNTEAFF	TGTGCCAGCAGCCAAGTCGGCACTATGAACACTGAAGCTTTCTTT	once	TRBV3-1/TRBV3-2	.	TRBJ1-1
CASSWRTGGSSATNEKLFF	TGCGCCAGCAGCTGGAGGACAGGGGGCTCGTCGGCAACTAATGAAAAACTGTTTTTT	.	TRBV5-1	TRBD1	TRBJ1-4
CASSAQGLVSQETQYF	TGTGCCAGCAGCGCCCAGGGACTAGTCTCCCAAGAGACCCAGTACTTC	.	TRBV9	TRBD2	TRBJ2-5
CASSQEGLGEQYF	TGCGCCAGCAGCCAAGAGGGACTGGGAGAGCAGTACTTC	.	TRBV4-3	.	TRBJ2-7